Below are 32 T cell receptor beta chains sequenced from a single sample in a study of shared clonotypes between healthy human individuals. TCRdb's copy holds only in-frame clones and misses some; the assay was immunoSEQ multiplex PCR. This sample has some 1 million clones, with 70% to 80% found just once. Specimen: memory CD4+ T cells sorted from blood. As to subset: CD45RA-negative fraction. All receptors come from a man younger than 30 in good health.

This clone has only a few counts. The rearrangement links TRBV19 to TRBJ1-6; D is unresolved. The CDR3 totals 12 residues. V lost 7 bases to trimming and J lost 7 bases, with 8 bases between them. The V gene's germline CDR1 is LNHDA and CDR2 SQIVND (reference sequence). The CDR3 DNA reads TGTGCCAGTATGTCCGGGAATTCACCCCTCCACTTT. Its protein product is CASMSGNSPLHF.

J is TRBJ1-1 and V is TRBV5-6; TRBD1 is a possible D gene (5 bases). The V gene's germline CDR1 is SGHDT and CDR2 YYEEEE. The CDR3 is made up of 18 amino acids. Trimming stripped 4 bases from V and 0 bases from J, with 22 bases between. The CDR3: CASSPYRDAQRLNTEAFF. Written as DNA, the CDR3 is TGTGCCAGCAGCCCATACCGGGACGCTCAGCGGCTGAACACTGAAGCTTTCTTT.

Remarks on this clone: Other nucleotide sequences in the sample specify the same CDR3. The CDR3 nucleotides read TGTGCGTCGGGTTCCTACAATGAGCAGTTCTTC. As protein: CASGSYNEQFF. This chain uses TRBV30 with TRBJ2-1; D remains ambiguous. The length of the CDR3 is 11 residues. Per the germline V gene, CDR1 is GTSNPN and CDR2 is SVGIG (reference sequence).

This clone was observed a single time. Since a far larger clone is one base different, this is likely a read error. The CDR3 coding sequence is TGTGCCACCACTGGCCCCTACGAGCAGTACTTC. Its translation: CATTGPYEQYF. This sequence joins TRBV10-3 and TRBJ2-7; D remains unclear. Germline V gene sequence: CDR1 ENHRY, CDR2 SYGVKD. CDR3 size: 11 residues. Trimming took 10 bases from V and 2 from J, leaving 9 bases between them.

The V gene is TRBV7-9, the J gene TRBJ2-3; D is undetermined. Deletions cut 5 bases from V and 0 bases from J, with 12 bases between. The CDR3 spans 15 residues. Looked up from germline, CDR1 is SEHNR and CDR2 is FQNEAQ (reference sequence). The CDR3 bases are TGTGCCAGCAGCCAAGCTGGGGTTAGCACAGATACGCAGTATTTT. Translation: CASSQAGVSTDTQYF.

A few counts support this clone. J is TRBJ1-2 and V is TRBV5-1, with 8 nucleotides matching TRBD1. The CDR3 has 13 amino acids. CDR1 and CDR2 (germline): SGHRS, YFSETQ. J was trimmed by 6 bases and V by 0 bases; bases with no gene match: 1. CDR3 region: CASSLDRGDGYTF. The CDR3 DNA follows: TGCGCCAGCAGCTTGGACAGGGGGGATGGCTACACCTTC.

V is TRBV7-2 and J is TRBJ2-1, with D unresolved. Germline values: CDR1 SGHTA, CDR2 FQGNSA. This CDR3 comprises 16 residues. V shed 5 bases and J shed 0 bases, with 14 bases lying between them. Here the CDR3 DNA reads TGTGCCAGCAGCATGTCTTGGGCGGCCTCCTACAATGAGCAGTTCTTC. This codes for CASSMSWAASYNEQFF.

Notes on this clone: This specimen includes other DNA sequences encoding the same CDR3. This chain connects TRBV5-1 to TRBJ2-5, with D unclear. V shed 2 bases and J shed 2 bases, with 7 bases lying between them. This CDR3 has 13 residues. Germline V gene data show CDR1 as SGHRS and CDR2 as YFSETQ. CDR3 loop: CASSLNGQETQYF. The CDR3 nucleotides are TGCGCCAGCAGCTTAAACGGACAAGAGACCCAGTACTTC.

There are a few counts of this clone. The chain is built from TRBV9 and TRBJ1-1; D remains unclear. Trimming pared 5 bases from V and 3 bases from J, leaving 8 bases between. From germline, CDR1 is SGDLS and CDR2 YYNGEE. This CDR3 has 12 residues. CDR3 coding DNA: TGTGCCAGCAGGGTAAGCGACACTGAAGCTTTCTTT. Protein: CASRVSDTEAFF. The whole variable domain, filled in from reference TRBV9 and TRBJ1-1, reads DSGVTQTPKHLITATGQRVTLRCSPRSGDLSVYWYQQSLDQGLQFLIQYYNGEERAKGNILERFSAQQFPDLHSELNLSSLELGDSALYFCASRVSDTEAFFGQGTRLTVV.

Concerning this clone itself: Other DNA sequences in the same sample also yield this CDR3. The chain links TRBV11-2 to TRBJ1-6, with 12 bases identical to TRBD1. This CDR3 is 16 amino acids long. J gave up 9 bases and V 3 bases, and 6 bases lay outside the gene matches. The germline gives CDR1 SGHAT, CDR2 FQNNGV. The CDR3 spells CASSLAGTGGGSPLHF. CDR3 sequence (DNA): TGTGCCAGCAGCTTGGCAGGGACAGGGGGCGGTTCACCCCTCCACTTT.

The V call is TRBV19, the J call TRBJ2-7, with 7 bases identical to TRBD1. With V trimmed by 5 bases and J by 5 bases, 9 bases remained unmatched. From germline, CDR1 is LNHDA and CDR2 SQIVND (reference sequence). The CDR3 is made up of 14 amino acids. CDR3 loop: CASSQIGQENEQYF. In DNA, the CDR3 is TGTGCCAGTAGTCAGATCGGACAGGAGAACGAGCAGTACTTC.

This chain joins TRBV7-2 and TRBJ1-5, with a tentative D call TRBD1 (5 bases). Germline CDR1 reads SGHTA; CDR2 reads FQGNSA. V lost 2 bases and J 14 bases, leaving 16 bases between the germline ends. The CDR3 sequence is 13 residues long. CDR3 protein: CASSLNHRGGEHF. The CDR3 DNA sequence: TGTGCCAGCAGCTTAAATCATAGGGGCGGCGAGCATTTT.

V and J are TRBV6-1 and TRBJ1-3; the D is unclear. CDR1 MNHNS and CDR2 SASEGT come from the germline V gene. The germline V and J ends were trimmed by 3 bases and 4 bases, with 4 bases remaining between them. This CDR3 contains 12 residues. Here the CDR3 DNA reads TGTGCCAGCAGTGATTGGGGAAACACCATATATTTT. It translates to CASSDWGNTIYF.

This chain links TRBV7-2 with TRBJ2-7; D is unresolved. Germline CDR1 and CDR2: SGHTA and FQGNSA. The CDR3 runs to 15 residues. Trimming took 5 bases from V and 3 from J, leaving 17 bases between them. CDR3 loop: CASSRLSGLHYEQYF. The DNA for the CDR3 is TGTGCCAGCAGCCGACTGTCAGGCTTACACTACGAGCAGTACTTC. The full variable domain, completed using reference TRBV7-2 and TRBJ2-7, is GAGVSQSPSNKVTEKGKDVELRCDPISGHTALYWYRQSLGQGLEFLIYFQGNSAPDKSGLPSDRFSAERTGGSVSTLTIQRTQQEDSAVYLCASSRLSGLHYEQYFGPGTRLTVT.

The V call is TRBV28, the J call TRBJ2-7; TRBD2 matches at 8 bases. CDR3 length: 15 residues. Germline V CDR1 and CDR2: MDHEN, SYDVKM. Unmatched junction bases numbered 8, after V lost 5 bases and J lost 2 bases. The DNA for the CDR3 is TGTGCCAGCAGTCACCGTCCGGGACTAGCCTACGAGCAGTACTTC. Translating gives CASSHRPGLAYEQYF.

The chain combines TRBV20-1 with TRBJ2-2; TRBD1 might be the D (5 bases). CDR3 length equals 11 residues. The V end lost 3 bases, the J end lost 7 bases, and 6 bases lay between the germline ends. Germline values: CDR1 DFQATT, CDR2 SNEGSKA (reference sequence). CDR3 nucleotide sequence: TGCAGTGCTAGTCAGGGCGGGGAGCTGTTTTTT. Translated: CSASQGGELFF.

The chain carries TRBV30 and TRBJ1-2; D is uncertain. CDR1 and CDR2 (germline): GTSNPN, SVGIG (reference sequence). V shed 4 bases and J shed 8 bases, with 14 bases lying between them. The CDR3 totals 12 residues. The CDR3 DNA reads as TGTGCCTGGACCCCCCTCGTAGCGGGCTACACCTTC. Translation gives CAWTPLVAGYTF.

V is TRBV6-1 and J is TRBJ2-7, with 12 bases identical to TRBD2. In germline, CDR1 is MNHNS, CDR2 SASEGT. The CDR3 is 13 amino acids. The V gene end was trimmed by 8 bases and the J gene end by 7 bases; junction bases not matched to a gene: 6. DNA of the CDR3: TGTGCCAGCTGGACTAGCGGGACGGGAGAGCAGTACTTC. It encodes CASWTSGTGEQYF.

This chain connects TRBV19 to TRBJ1-3; D remains ambiguous. Germline-derived CDR1 and CDR2 are LNHDA and SQIVND (reference sequence). The CDR3 totals 13 residues. V shed 7 bases and J shed 0 bases, with 7 bases lying between them. DNA of the CDR3: TGTGCCAGTAAGAGGTCCTCTGGAAACACCATATATTTT. Protein: CASKRSSGNTIYF.

This sequence joins TRBV7-9 and TRBJ1-3, with D unclear. The V end lost 3 bases, the J end lost 0 bases, and 6 bases lay between the germline ends. The CDR3 covers 14 residues. Germline assignment: CDR1 SEHNR and CDR2 FQNEAQ (reference sequence). CDR3 loop: CASSFVGSGNTIYF. CDR3 nucleotides: TGTGCCAGCAGCTTTGTCGGCTCTGGAAACACCATATATTTT.

This clone was seen a few times. The chain joins TRBV19 to TRBJ2-3, with a tentative D call TRBD2 (6 bases). V was pared by 6 bases and J by 3 bases, with 10 bases between. The germline CDR1 and CDR2 sequences are LNHDA and SQIVND (reference sequence). The CDR3 covers 13 residues. DNA for the CDR3: TGTGCCAGTAGGACGGGAGCGACAGATACGCAGTATTTT. Translated, it gives CASRTGATDTQYF.

The rearrangement uses TRBV29-1 and TRBJ2-7, with 9 bases aligning to TRBD1. CDR3 length equals 14 residues. V lost 5 bases to trimming and J lost 3 bases; unmatched junction nucleotides: 8. Germline-derived CDR1 and CDR2 are SQVTM and ANQGSEA. The CDR3 nucleotides are TGCAGCGTTATTGTCGGACAGGGGATCTACGAGCAGTACTTC. It codes for CSVIVGQGIYEQYF.

This clone appeared a few times. The rearrangement uses TRBV10-3 and TRBJ1-1; TRBD1 is a possible D gene (5 bases). Germline CDR1 ENHRY, CDR2 SYGVKD. There are 13 residues in the CDR3. Trimming took off 4 bases at V and 9 bases at J, with 15 bases between the two ends. The CDR3 reads CAISGREGTQAFF. CDR3 in DNA: TGTGCCATCAGTGGCAGGGAAGGAACCCAAGCTTTCTTT.

The genes are TRBV28 and TRBJ2-6; D unclear. Germline V gives CDR1 MDHEN, CDR2 SYDVKM. The CDR3 is 13 residues long. Trimming pared 9 bases from V and 1 base from J, leaving 7 bases between. CDR3: CASIGSGANVLTF. Written as DNA, the CDR3 is TGTGCCAGTATTGGGTCTGGGGCCAACGTCCTGACTTTC.

The genes are TRBV5-1 and TRBJ1-4, with D possibly being TRBD1 (5 bases). CDR3 length equals 15 residues. Trimming cost V 0 bases and J 3 bases, with 9 bases left between them. Germline values: CDR1 SGHRS, CDR2 YFSETQ. The CDR3 reads CASSLAGSANEKLFF. CDR3 nucleotides: TGCGCCAGCAGCTTGGCAGGGTCGGCTAATGAAAAACTGTTTTTT.

As to this clone: Germline is not matched at one junction end, which may reflect a read error. The chain is built from TRBV7-3 and TRBJ1-6, with TRBD1 matching over 7 bases. CDR3 length: 15 residues. Germline V gives CDR1 SGHTA, CDR2 FQGTGA. The CDR3 region is CAGSLGQAPNSPLHF. The CDR3 nucleotides are TGTGCCGGCAGCCTCGGACAGGCCCCAAATTCACCCCTCCACTTT.

This sequence joins TRBV7-4 and TRBJ1-5, with TRBD1 as a possible D gene (6 bases). V lost 2 bases, J lost 9 bases, and 23 bases lay in between. Germline CDR1 is SGHVT and CDR2 is SQSDAQ. The CDR3 runs 17 residues. The CDR3 protein is CASSLIPVGGFDRPQHF. The CDR3 DNA reads as TGTGCCAGCAGCTTAATCCCGGTAGGGGGATTTGATCGGCCCCAGCATTTT.

This sequence joins TRBV18 and TRBJ1-5; 8 bases are shared with TRBD1. J lost 3 bases, V lost 0 bases, and 4 bases had no gene match. The CDR3 runs to 16 residues. Germline values: CDR1 KGHSH, CDR2 LQKENI. CDR3 sequence: CASSPPKTGDNQPQHF. As DNA, the CDR3 is TGTGCCAGCTCACCACCTAAGACAGGGGACAATCAGCCCCAGCATTTT.

The chain uses TRBV29-1 and TRBJ1-2, with D possibly TRBD1 on 5 matching bases. The CDR3 runs to 12 residues. CDR1 is SQVTM and CDR2 is ANQGSEA in the germline V gene. The V end was cut by 4 bases, the J end by 5 bases, with 11 bases between. CDR3: CSVAGSGYGYTF. CDR3 sequence (DNA): TGCAGCGTTGCAGGGTCTGGATATGGCTACACCTTC.

The chain carries TRBV27 and TRBJ1-2, with a tentative D call TRBD1 (6 bases). Germline loops: CDR1 MNHEY, CDR2 SMNVEV (reference sequence). The V end lost 0 bases, the J end lost 0 bases, and 14 bases lay between the germline ends. The CDR3 has 17 amino acids. The CDR3 here is CASSLSGALRPNYGYTF. The CDR3, as DNA: TGTGCCAGCAGTTTATCGGGGGCACTAAGACCTAACTATGGCTACACCTTC.

To note about this clone: Other DNA sequences in the same sample also yield this CDR3. The CDR3 nucleotides read TGCGCCAGCAGCTTGGCGGGAGGTCGGTACAATGAGCAGTTCTTC. It yields the protein CASSLAGGRYNEQFF. The chain carries TRBV5-1 and TRBJ2-1; the match to TRBD2 covers 7 bases. Trimming at V came to 0 bases and at J to 4 bases, leaving 4 bases not matched to a gene. CDR1 and CDR2 from the germline V gene are SGHRS and YFSETQ. CDR3 length equals 15 residues.

V and J are TRBV4-1 and TRBJ1-6; the match to TRBD1 covers 10 bases. Trimming removed 3 bases from V and 9 bases from J; junction bases left unmatched: 11. This CDR3 spans 17 amino acids. CDR1 is MGHRA and CDR2 is YSYEKL in the germline V gene. The chain's CDR3 is CASSQGSLGQGGSPLHF. The CDR3 region has the DNA TGCGCCAGCAGCCAGGGAAGTTTAGGACAGGGGGGTTCACCCCTCCACTTT.